The 28 T cell receptor beta chains below all came from one sample that was sequenced in a study of T cell responses to AZD1222 COVID-19 vaccine. The protocol was immunoSEQ multiplex PCR, while the TCRdb copy is restricted to in-frame clones and leaves out a portion. The table lists about 120,000 clones, more than 85% of them singletons. The sequences come from peripheral blood, collected on day 0 of AZD1222 vaccination. The receptor set was obtained from an adult in good health.

The chain joins TRBV19 to TRBJ2-1; 9 nucleotides line up with TRBD1. From germline, CDR1 is LNHDA and CDR2 SQIVND (reference sequence). Trimming removed 6 bases from V and 4 bases from J; junction bases left unmatched: 7. CDR3 length: 15 residues. This CDR3 reads CASRLRDRDYNEQFF. As DNA, the CDR3 is TGTGCCAGTAGGTTACGGGACAGGGATTACAATGAGCAGTTCTTC.

In its sample, this clone was seen a few times. The rearrangement uses TRBV27 and TRBJ2-7; D ambiguous. Per germline, CDR1 MNHEY and CDR2 SMNVEV (reference sequence). Trimming left V 5 bases short and J 1 base short, with 12 bases between. The CDR3 runs to 14 residues. In nucleotides, the CDR3 is TGTGCCAGCAGTCCTCAGGTTAAATCCTACGAGCAGTACTTC. Protein sequence: CASSPQVKSYEQYF.

The rearrangement uses TRBV4-1 and TRBJ2-5, with D uncertain. Per the germline V gene, CDR1 is MGHRA and CDR2 is YSYEKL. Trimming left V 1 base short and J 5 bases short, with 11 bases between. CDR3 length: 14 residues. The chain's CDR3 is CASSQVTSTETQYF. In DNA form, the CDR3 reads TGCGCCAGCAGCCAAGTAACAAGTACGGAGACCCAGTACTTC.

The chain recombines TRBV14 with TRBJ1-5; D not certain. The CDR3 runs to 14 residues. Looked up from germline, CDR1 is SGHDN and CDR2 is FVKESK. Trimming took 3 bases from V and 9 from J, leaving 15 bases between them. In nucleotides, the CDR3 is TGTGCCAGCAGCCAGACCAATGAGGCGCGGCCCCAGCATTTT. Residues: CASSQTNEARPQHF.

The rearrangement uses TRBV4-2 and TRBJ1-4; no clear D. The CDR3 totals 17 residues. Germline V gene lookup returns CDR1 LGHNA and CDR2 YNFKEQ. Trimming removed 0 bases at V and 0 bases at J, with 11 bases between. CDR3 sequence: CASSQEKGGATNEKLFF. CDR3 coding DNA: TGTGCCAGCAGCCAAGAAAAGGGTGGGGCAACTAATGAAAAACTGTTTTTT.

The chain joins TRBV30 to TRBJ1-2; D is unclear. Germline CDR1 reads GTSNPN; CDR2 reads SVGIG (reference sequence). CDR3 size: 12 residues. V was pared by 7 bases and J by 6 bases, with 15 bases between. The CDR3 nucleotides are TGTGCCTTGTGGACGGTCCAAAATGGCTACACCTTC. Translated, it gives CALWTVQNGYTF.

The genes are TRBV4-2 and TRBJ1-4; D gene ambiguous. V shed 5 bases and J shed 8 bases, with 12 bases lying between them. CDR1 and CDR2 from the germline V gene are LGHNA and YNFKEQ. The CDR3 consists of 13 residues. CDR3 coding DNA: TGTGCCAGCAGCGCTGCTCATAGGGAAAAACTGTTTTTT. Its protein is CASSAAHREKLFF.

The chain joins TRBV11-2 to TRBJ1-1; D is unresolved. This CDR3 is 13 amino acids long. Germline V lookup: CDR1 SGHAT, CDR2 FQNNGV. V lost 5 bases and J lost 3, with 10 bases in between. CDR3 nucleotide sequence: TGTGCCAGCAGCCAAACCCTGGACACTGAAGCTTTCTTT. This translates into CASSQTLDTEAFF.

The chain uses TRBV28 and TRBJ1-5; tentative D call: TRBD1 (6 bases). The V and J ends lost 2 bases and 3 bases respectively, with 14 bases between them. CDR1 and CDR2 (germline): MDHEN, SYDVKM. CDR3 length equals 16 residues. Here the CDR3 reads CASSLVGDTLNQPQHF. CDR3 coding DNA: TGTGCCAGCAGTTTAGTAGGGGACACACTCAATCAGCCCCAGCATTTT.

V and J are TRBV4-1 and TRBJ1-2; D might be TRBD1 (6 bases). The CDR3 spans 14 residues. Looked up from germline, CDR1 is MGHRA and CDR2 is YSYEKL. Trimming left V 7 bases short and J 4 bases short, with 16 bases between. In nucleotides, the CDR3 is TGCGCCAGCACCAGGACAGCCAATATCTATGGCTACACCTTC. It is translated as CASTRTANIYGYTF.

The rearrangement uses TRBV15 and TRBJ2-7, with D hard to call. CDR1 is LNHNV, CDR2 YYDKDF, per germline (reference sequence). Trimming took off 0 bases at V and 5 bases at J, with 2 bases between the two ends. The length of the CDR3 is 11 residues. The CDR3 here is CATSRDDEQYF. The CDR3 DNA follows: TGTGCCACCAGCAGAGACGACGAGCAGTACTTC. Complete variable domain (other parts from reference TRBV15 and TRBJ2-7): DAMVIQNPRYQVTQFGKPVTLSCSQTLNHNVMYWYQQKSSQAPKLLFHYYDKDFNNEADTPDNFQSRRPNTSFCFLDIRSPGLGDTAMYLCATSRDDEQYFGPGTRLTVT.

The chain combines TRBV4-1 with TRBJ1-4; D call uncertain. Germline V CDR1 and CDR2: MGHRA, YSYEKL. CDR3 length equals 13 residues. Trimming removed 2 bases from V and 6 bases from J, with 7 bases in between. The CDR3 loop reads CASSQPRYEKLFF. The CDR3 DNA follows: TGCGCCAGCAGCCAACCCCGCTATGAAAAACTGTTTTTT.

The V call is TRBV12-2, the J call TRBJ1-5; the D call TRBD1 from the table was never checked on the DNA. TRBV12-2 is a known pseudogene. This CDR3 has 16 amino acids. CDR3: CASRFPQGSGNQPQHF. The DNA for the CDR3 is TGTGCAAGTCGCTTCCCACAGGGAAGTGGCAATCAGCCCCAGCATTTT.

The V call is TRBV6-5, the J call TRBJ1-3; 7 nucleotides match TRBD1. After removal of 2 bases from V and 8 bases from J, the junction contained 3 bases not matched to a gene. In germline, CDR1 is MNHEY, CDR2 SVGAGI. The CDR3 extends over 13 amino acids. The DNA of the CDR3 is TGTGCCAGCAGTTACCAGGGGGTTGACACCATATATTTT. This sequence encodes CASSYQGVDTIYF.

Only a few counts were recorded for this clone. The chain carries TRBV28 and TRBJ1-4; no reliable D call. Germline CDR1 reads MDHEN; CDR2 reads SYDVKM. The V end was cut by 7 bases, the J end by 8 bases, with 14 bases between. The CDR3 length is 13 residues. The CDR3 here is CASTSTGREKLFF. For the CDR3, the DNA is TGTGCCAGCACGTCTACGGGTCGCGAAAAACTGTTTTTT.

J is TRBJ2-7 and V is TRBV5-1, with D possibly being TRBD1 or TRBD2 (5 bases each). CDR1 is SGHRS and CDR2 is YFSETQ in the germline V gene. This CDR3 has 13 residues. V lost 4 bases and J 6 bases, leaving 14 bases between the germline ends. The CDR3 sequence is CASSRAGAIEQYF. As DNA, the CDR3 is TGCGCCAGCAGCCGGGCCGGGGCAATCGAGCAGTACTTC. The full variable domain, in which reference TRBV5-1 and TRBJ2-7 provide the parts outside the CDR3, is KAGVTQTPRYLIKTRGQQVTLSCSPISGHRSVSWYQQTPGQGLQFLFEYFSETQRNKGNFPGRFSGRQFSNSRSEMNVSTLELGDSALYLCASSRAGAIEQYFGPGTRLTVT.

The chain recombines TRBV19 with TRBJ1-1; D gene ambiguous. CDR1 and CDR2 from the germline V gene are LNHDA and SQIVND (reference sequence). Trimming cost V 6 bases and J 1 base, with 6 bases left between them. The CDR3 runs to 12 residues. The CDR3 sequence: CASRDGNTEAFF. The CDR3 DNA follows: TGTGCCAGTAGAGACGGGAACACTGAAGCTTTCTTT.

This sequence joins TRBV10-3 and TRBJ2-3, with 7 bases fitting TRBD2. The CDR3 is made up of 19 amino acids. Germline V CDR1 and CDR2: ENHRY, SYGVKD. Germline trimming cut 0 bases from V and 3 bases from J; bases unmatched to any gene: 15. CDR3: CAISESGEAGPLGTDTQYF. CDR3 nucleotide sequence: TGTGCCATCAGTGAGTCCGGGGAAGCGGGGCCCCTGGGAACAGATACGCAGTATTTT.

This chain joins TRBV25-1 and TRBJ2-2; a possible D gene is TRBD1 (5 bases). The CDR3 is made up of 16 amino acids. Trimming stripped 4 bases from V and 3 bases from J, with 15 bases between. Looked up from germline, CDR1 is MGHDK and CDR2 is SYGVNS. The CDR3: CASSAIGSGYTGELFF. In DNA form, the CDR3 reads TGTGCCAGCAGTGCTATTGGCTCAGGGTACACCGGGGAGCTGTTTTTT. The variable domain in full, with the rest retrieved from reference TRBV25-1 and TRBJ2-2, is EADIYQTPRYLVIGTGKKITLECSQTMGHDKMYWYQQDPGMELHLIHYSYGVNSTEKGDLSSESTVSRIRTEHFPLTLESARPSHTSQYLCASSAIGSGYTGELFFGEGSRLTVL.

In this sample, this clone turned up a few times. The CDR3 DNA is TGTGCCAGCAGCTTAGGTGGGACAGGGTACACTGAAGCTTTCTTT. Translated: CASSLGGTGYTEAFF. The rearrangement links TRBV7-8 to TRBJ1-1; TRBD1 aligns across 9 bases. Trimming at V came to 1 base and at J to 3 bases, leaving 3 bases not matched to a gene. There are 15 residues in the CDR3. The germline V gene has CDR1 SGHVS and CDR2 FQNEAQ.

The chain has TRBV4-2 and TRBJ1-5; D gene uncertain. The CDR3 length is 15 residues. Trimming stripped 1 base from V and 3 bases from J, with 10 bases between. Germline V gives CDR1 LGHNA, CDR2 YNFKEQ. The CDR3 sequence: CASSQASSPNQPQHF. In nucleotides, the CDR3 is TGTGCCAGCAGCCAAGCGAGCAGCCCCAATCAGCCCCAGCATTTT.

The rearrangement links TRBV28 to TRBJ1-2, with 9 bases identical to TRBD1. J gave up 3 bases and V 6 bases, and 11 bases lay outside the gene matches. CDR1 MDHEN and CDR2 SYDVKM come from the germline V gene. The CDR3 totals 16 residues. The CDR3 region is CASSSSGTGIHYGYTF. The CDR3 DNA reads TGTGCCAGCAGCTCTTCCGGGACAGGGATTCACTATGGCTACACCTTC.

The rearrangement joins TRBV9 to TRBJ2-7; TRBD2 is a possible D gene (5 bases). Trimming pared 3 bases from V and 2 bases from J, leaving 9 bases between. Germline CDR1 SGDLS, CDR2 YYNGEE. CDR3 size: 13 residues. The CDR3, as DNA: TGTGCCAGCAGCGCGGACTCGACCTACGAGCAGTACTTC. It is translated as CASSADSTYEQYF.

The V gene is TRBV3-1 (or the pseudogene TRBV3-2), the J gene TRBJ2-5; D not resolved. This CDR3 region has 16 residues. Germline loops: CDR1 LGHDT, CDR2 YNNKEL (reference sequence). V lost 1 base to trimming and J lost 4 bases, with 16 bases between them. The CDR3 coding sequence is TGTGCCAGCAGCCAAGCGTCCCTAAGGCTTCTAGAGACCCAGTACTTC. This sequence encodes CASSQASLRLLETQYF.

This sequence joins TRBV5-4 and TRBJ2-3; D may correspond to TRBD1 or TRBD2 (6 bases each). Germline V gene data show CDR1 as SGHNT and CDR2 as YYREEE (reference sequence). There are 15 residues in the CDR3. V was trimmed by 6 bases and J by 6 bases, leaving 20 bases between them. The CDR3 loop is CASTVPSGAKDTQYF. The CDR3 DNA follows: TGTGCCAGCACCGTACCCTCGGGGGCTAAGGATACGCAGTATTTT.

V is TRBV5-1 and J is TRBJ2-7; 9 nucleotides line up with TRBD1. CDR1 and CDR2 (germline): SGHRS, YFSETQ. The CDR3 loop spans 15 amino acids. The ends lost 4 bases at V and 0 bases at J; junction bases unmatched: 5. CDR3 protein: CASSGGTGSSYEQYF. CDR3 DNA sequence: TGCGCCAGCAGCGGCGGGACAGGGAGCTCCTACGAGCAGTACTTC.

This sequence joins TRBV29-1 and TRBJ1-1; possibly TRBD1 for D (5 bases). Germline-derived CDR1 and CDR2 are SQVTM and ANQGSEA. V was trimmed by 5 bases and J by 11 bases, leaving 21 bases between them. This CDR3 contains 13 residues. The CDR3 bases are TGCAGCGTTTTAAGGACACCTCGGGCGGGGGCTTTCTTT. Translation: CSVLRTPRAGAFF.

The chain employs TRBV4-2 and TRBJ2-1; 10 bases align to TRBD2. Germline assignment: CDR1 LGHNA and CDR2 YNFKEQ. The CDR3 is 14 amino acids. With 1 base clipped from V and 8 bases from J, the junction kept 2 bases outside the gene matches. For the CDR3, the DNA is TGTGCCAGCAGCCAAGGGACTAGCGGTCATGAGCAGTTCTTC. Residues: CASSQGTSGHEQFF.